This entry lists 20 T cell receptor beta chains sequenced from one sample in a study of blood T cell repertoires in COVID-19. The data were produced by immunoSEQ multiplex PCR, yet TCRdb's version contains in-frame clones alone and is incomplete. This sample has a few hundred thousand clones; more than 70% occur once, and the top ten carry 11%. The sequenced material came from peripheral blood. The receptors here all came from a woman aged 30 to 39 with COVID-19, enrolled during active disease.

The chain is built from TRBV7-3 and TRBJ2-5; 7 nucleotides agree with TRBD2. This CDR3 region has 14 residues. In germline, CDR1 is SGHTA, CDR2 FQGTGA. The J segment lost 6 bases and the V segment lost 4 bases, leaving 8 bases of the junction unmatched. For the CDR3, the DNA is TGTGCCAGCAGCTGGGGAGGGTCCGAAAAGACCCAGTACTTC. This encodes CASSWGGSEKTQYF.

This clone has more than one count but fewer than ten. This chain connects TRBV10-1 to TRBJ2-3; 9 positions match TRBD2. Germline values: CDR1 WNHNN, CDR2 SYGVQD (reference sequence). The ends lost 8 bases at V and 2 bases at J; junction bases unmatched: 5. The CDR3 is 14 residues long. The CDR3: CASSAGGPTDTQYF. The CDR3 DNA reads as TGCGCCAGCTCAGCGGGAGGCCCCACAGATACGCAGTATTTT.

This rearrangement joins TRBV9 to TRBJ1-3; D might be TRBD1 (5 bases). Germline loops: CDR1 SGDLS, CDR2 YYNGEE. V was trimmed by 4 bases and J by 7 bases, leaving 24 bases between them. The CDR3 is 17 amino acids. The CDR3 loop reads CASSPSGAFIGGNTIYF. CDR3 nucleotides: TGTGCCAGCAGCCCGAGCGGGGCGTTTATTGGGGGGAACACCATATATTTT.

This rearrangement joins TRBV7-2 to TRBJ2-7, with a weak D call TRBD2 (6 bases). Germline V gene sequence: CDR1 SGHTA, CDR2 FQGNSA. The CDR3 runs 13 residues. The V gene lost 3 bases and the J gene lost 4 bases, with 10 bases spanning the gap. Here the CDR3 reads CASSFAGGYEQYF. CDR3 coding DNA: TGTGCCAGCAGCTTCGCCGGGGGATACGAGCAGTACTTC.

J is TRBJ1-2 and V is TRBV30; 8 bases match TRBD1. The CDR3 spans 13 residues. Germline CDR1 reads GTSNPN; CDR2 reads SVGIG (reference sequence). Losses at the gene ends were 3 bases for V and 5 bases for J; bases not matched to a gene: 5. The CDR3 loop is CAWSAGTGYGYTF. The CDR3 DNA reads as TGTGCCTGGAGCGCCGGGACAGGTTATGGCTACACCTTC.

The chain carries TRBV10-1 and TRBJ2-7; TRBD2 might be the D (6 bases). Deletions cut 5 bases from V and 7 bases from J, with 18 bases between. CDR1 WNHNN and CDR2 SYGVQD come from the germline V gene (reference sequence). The CDR3 sequence is 14 residues long. CDR3 nucleotides: TGCGCCAGCAGTCGGGACTCCGTTGAGAGGGAGCAGTACTTC. Protein sequence: CASSRDSVEREQYF.

The rearrangement joins TRBV3-1 (or the pseudogene TRBV3-2) to TRBJ2-2; weak D call: TRBD2 (5 bases). V gave up 3 bases and J gave up 9 bases, with 14 bases separating them. Germline V CDR1 and CDR2: LGHDT, YNNKEL (reference sequence). CDR3 length: 14 amino acids. DNA of the CDR3: TGTGCCAGCAGCCAGTCCGCGGAGGCTAGGGAGCTGTTTTTT. Translating gives CASSQSAEARELFF.

This clone came up a few times. The sample has other DNA sequences that encode this CDR3 too. The CDR3 sequence: CASSFGGSTDTQYF. The CDR3 DNA reads TGTGCCAGCAGTTTTGGGGGGAGCACAGATACGCAGTATTTT. J is TRBJ2-3 and V is TRBV28, with D perhaps matching TRBD2 (6 bases). Germline-derived CDR1 and CDR2 are MDHEN and SYDVKM. V lost 3 bases, J lost 0 bases, and 7 bases lay in between. The CDR3 has 14 amino acids. The full variable domain, rest sourced from reference TRBV28 and TRBJ2-3, is DVKVTQSSRYLVKRTGEKVFLECVQDMDHENMFWYRQDPGLGLRLIYFSYDVKMKEKGDIPEGYSVSREKKERFSLILESASTNQTSMYLCASSFGGSTDTQYFGPGTRLTVL.

This clone appeared a single time. The rearrangement joins TRBV11-1 to TRBJ2-1, with D perhaps TRBD1 (6 bases). V was cut by 4 bases and J by 8 bases, with 12 bases left in between. The germline V gene has CDR1 SGHAT and CDR2 FQDESV (reference sequence). The CDR3 consists of 13 residues. The CDR3 DNA is TGTGCCAGCAGCTCGCTCAGGGGCCATGAGCAGTTCTTC. Amino acids: CASSSLRGHEQFF.

This clone was seen just once. This chain connects TRBV28 to TRBJ2-7, with 12 bases identical to TRBD1. Germline values: CDR1 MDHEN, CDR2 SYDVKM. Trimming at V came to 5 bases and at J to 5 bases, leaving 10 bases not matched to a gene. This CDR3 is 16 amino acids long. CDR3 coding DNA: TGTGCCAGCAGTCTCCTCCGGGACAGGGGGCCCCACGAGCAGTACTTC. Translated, it gives CASSLLRDRGPHEQYF.

V usage is TRBV5-6 and J usage is TRBJ1-5; TRBD1 matches at 7 bases. This CDR3 spans 15 amino acids. Germline V lookup: CDR1 SGHDT, CDR2 YYEEEE. Losses at the gene ends were 4 bases for V and 1 base for J; bases not matched to a gene: 5. CDR3 loop: CASSPGGRSNQPQHF. In DNA form, the CDR3 reads TGTGCCAGCAGCCCAGGGGGACGGAGCAATCAGCCCCAGCATTTT.

The V call is TRBV19, the J call TRBJ1-1; maybe TRBD1 (5 bases). Trimming stripped 7 bases from V and 3 bases from J, with 15 bases between. Germline lookup yields CDR1 LNHDA and CDR2 SQIVND (reference sequence). The CDR3 extends over 14 amino acids. The DNA of the CDR3 is TGTGCCAGTATAGACAGAGCTAGGGACACTGAAGCTTTCTTT. Amino acid sequence: CASIDRARDTEAFF.

The V and J genes are TRBV4-1 and TRBJ2-1, with D perhaps TRBD2 (6 bases). Trimming pared 6 bases from V and 4 bases from J, leaving 10 bases between. Germline values: CDR1 MGHRA, CDR2 YSYEKL. This CDR3 spans 13 amino acids. CDR3 DNA sequence: TGCGCCAGCAGTCGGGGACTTTACAATGAGCAGTTCTTC. Its protein product is CASSRGLYNEQFF.

The chain carries TRBV2 and TRBJ2-2; D is possibly TRBD2 (7 bases). Trimming shortened V by 6 bases and J by 3 bases, and 11 bases separated the two germline ends. CDR3 length: 14 residues. CDR1 SNHLY and CDR2 FYNNEI come from the germline V gene. As DNA, the CDR3 is TGTGCCAGCAGAAGGGGGGGCGACACCGGGGAGCTGTTTTTT. This sequence encodes CASRRGGDTGELFF.

In this sample, this clone turned up many times. The rearrangement joins TRBV4-1 to TRBJ1-5; D is perhaps TRBD1 (6 bases). Germline CDR1 and CDR2: MGHRA and YSYEKL. Trimming took off 0 bases at V and 2 bases at J, with 14 bases between the two ends. This CDR3 is built from 17 residues. Here the CDR3 DNA reads TGCGCCAGCAGCCAAGATGCGGAGACAGGCCGCAATCAGCCCCAGCATTTT. Its protein product is CASSQDAETGRNQPQHF.

The count of this clone is one. The junction shows a germline mismatch at one end, possibly a read error. This chain joins TRBV10-3 and TRBJ2-5; TRBD2 might be the D (6 bases). CDR3 size: 16 residues. The germline V gene has CDR1 ENHRY and CDR2 SYGVKD. In nucleotides, the CDR3 is TGTGCCATCAGTGAGTCGATTAGCGGAAGACTAGAGAGCCAGTACTTC. This codes for CAISESISGRLESQYF.

V gene TRBV19 combines with J gene TRBJ2-7, with 7 bases fitting TRBD2. CDR3 length equals 15 residues. Germline lookup yields CDR1 LNHDA and CDR2 SQIVND (reference sequence). The ends lost 3 bases at V and 5 bases at J; junction bases unmatched: 10. The CDR3 protein is CASSIGWEGRNEQYF. CDR3 nucleotides: TGTGCCAGTAGTATTGGGTGGGAGGGCCGGAACGAGCAGTACTTC. The whole variable domain, filled in from reference TRBV19 and TRBJ2-7, reads DGGITQSPKYLFRKEGQNVTLSCEQNLNHDAMYWYRQDPGQGLRLIYYSQIVNDFQKGDIAEGYSVSREKKESFPLTVTSAQKNPTAFYLCASSIGWEGRNEQYFGPGTRLTVT.

The chain uses TRBV28 and TRBJ1-6, with 7 bases matching TRBD1. In germline, CDR1 is MDHEN, CDR2 SYDVKM. The CDR3 covers 14 residues. After removal of 7 bases from V and 10 bases from J, the junction contained 10 bases not matched to a gene. CDR3 protein: CASTPGTDMSPLHF. For the CDR3, the DNA is TGTGCCAGCACCCCCGGGACAGACATGTCACCCCTCCACTTT. Complete variable domain (other parts from reference TRBV28 and TRBJ1-6): DVKVTQSSRYLVKRTGEKVFLECVQDMDHENMFWYRQDPGLGLRLIYFSYDVKMKEKGDIPEGYSVSREKKERFSLILESASTNQTSMYLCASTPGTDMSPLHFGNGTRLTVT.

The CDR3 nucleotides read TGTGCCAGCAGGATGACAGTGTCGGACATTCAGTACTTC. Encoded protein: CASRMTVSDIQYF. The V and J genes are TRBV28 and TRBJ2-4, with a possible D match to TRBD1 (5 bases). Germline V gene data show CDR1 as MDHEN and CDR2 as SYDVKM. CDR3 size: 13 residues. V shed 6 bases and J shed 8 bases, with 14 bases lying between them.

The chain couples TRBV5-4 to TRBJ2-5; 9 positions agree with TRBD2. The CDR3 sequence is 17 residues long. The J segment lost 5 bases and the V segment lost 4 bases, leaving 15 bases of the junction unmatched. Germline lookup yields CDR1 SGHNT and CDR2 YYREEE (reference sequence). CDR3 sequence (DNA): TGTGCCAGCAGCCCCGGACAGCGTCTAGCGGGACGGGAGACCCAGTACTTC. Translated: CASSPGQRLAGRETQYF.